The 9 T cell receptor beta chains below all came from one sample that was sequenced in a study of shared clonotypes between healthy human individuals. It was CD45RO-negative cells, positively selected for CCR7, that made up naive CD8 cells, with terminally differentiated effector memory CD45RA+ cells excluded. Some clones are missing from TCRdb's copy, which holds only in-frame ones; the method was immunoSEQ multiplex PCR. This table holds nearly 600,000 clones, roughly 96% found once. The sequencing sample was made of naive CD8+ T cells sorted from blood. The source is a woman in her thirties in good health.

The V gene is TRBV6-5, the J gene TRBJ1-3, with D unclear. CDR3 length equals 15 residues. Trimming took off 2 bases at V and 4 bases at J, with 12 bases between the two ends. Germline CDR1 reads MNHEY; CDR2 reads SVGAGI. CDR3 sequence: CASSYDRASGNTIYF. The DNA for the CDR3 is TGTGCCAGCAGTTACGATAGGGCGTCCGGAAACACCATATATTTT.

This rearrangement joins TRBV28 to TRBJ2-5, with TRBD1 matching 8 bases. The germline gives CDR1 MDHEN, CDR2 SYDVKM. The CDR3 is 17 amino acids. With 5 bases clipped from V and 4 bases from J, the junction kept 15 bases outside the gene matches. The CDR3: CASSSNRLDRAPETQYF. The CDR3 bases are TGTGCCAGCAGTAGCAACAGACTGGACAGGGCCCCAGAGACCCAGTACTTC.

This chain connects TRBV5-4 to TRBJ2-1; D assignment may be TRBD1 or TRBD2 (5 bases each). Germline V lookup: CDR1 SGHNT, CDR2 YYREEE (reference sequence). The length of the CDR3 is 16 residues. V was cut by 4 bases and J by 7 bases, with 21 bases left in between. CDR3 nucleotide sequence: TGTGCCAGCAGCCCCTCTTGGGGGTCGGCGTCTAATGAGCAGTTCTTC. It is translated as CASSPSWGSASNEQFF.

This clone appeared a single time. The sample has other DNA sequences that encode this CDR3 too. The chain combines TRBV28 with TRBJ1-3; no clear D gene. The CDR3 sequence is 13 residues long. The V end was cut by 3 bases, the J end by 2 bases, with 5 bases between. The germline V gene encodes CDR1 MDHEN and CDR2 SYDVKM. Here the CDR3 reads CASSFFPGNTIYF. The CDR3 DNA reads TGTGCCAGCAGTTTTTTTCCTGGAAACACCATATATTTT.

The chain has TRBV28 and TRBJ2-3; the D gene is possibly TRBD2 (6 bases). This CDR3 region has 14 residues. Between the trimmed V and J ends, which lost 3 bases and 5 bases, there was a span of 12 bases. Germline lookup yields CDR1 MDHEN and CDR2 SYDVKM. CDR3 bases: TGTGCCAGCAGTTTTAATCGGGAGCTAGATACGCAGTATTTT. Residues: CASSFNRELDTQYF.

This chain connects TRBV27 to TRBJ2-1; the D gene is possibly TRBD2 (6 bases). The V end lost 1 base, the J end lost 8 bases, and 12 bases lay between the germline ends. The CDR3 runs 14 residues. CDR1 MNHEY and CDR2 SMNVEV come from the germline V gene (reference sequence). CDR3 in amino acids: CASSLYGSTDEQFF. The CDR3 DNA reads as TGTGCCAGCAGTTTATACGGGAGTACGGATGAGCAGTTCTTC.

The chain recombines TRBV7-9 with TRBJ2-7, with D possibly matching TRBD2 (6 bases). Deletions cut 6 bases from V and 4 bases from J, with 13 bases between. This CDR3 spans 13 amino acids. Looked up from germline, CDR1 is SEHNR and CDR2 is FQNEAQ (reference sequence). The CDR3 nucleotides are TGTGCCAGCAGGGGACTCTTTGGGTACGAGCAGTACTTC. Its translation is CASRGLFGYEQYF.

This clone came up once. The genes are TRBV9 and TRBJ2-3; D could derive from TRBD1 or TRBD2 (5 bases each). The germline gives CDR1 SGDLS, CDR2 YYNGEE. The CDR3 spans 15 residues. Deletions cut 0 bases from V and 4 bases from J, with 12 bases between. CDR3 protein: CASSVAARGSDTQYF. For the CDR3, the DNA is TGTGCCAGCAGCGTAGCGGCCCGGGGCTCAGATACGCAGTATTTT.

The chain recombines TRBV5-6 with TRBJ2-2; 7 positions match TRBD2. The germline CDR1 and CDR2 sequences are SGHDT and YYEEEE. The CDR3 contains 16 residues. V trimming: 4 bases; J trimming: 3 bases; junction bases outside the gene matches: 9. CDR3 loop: CASSETGTTYTGELFF. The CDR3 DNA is TGTGCCAGCAGCGAAACGGGGACTACCTACACCGGGGAGCTGTTTTTT. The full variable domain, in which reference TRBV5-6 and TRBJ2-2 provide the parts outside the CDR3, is DAGVTQSPTHLIKTRGQQVTLRCSPKSGHDTVSWYQQALGQGPQFIFQYYEEEERQRGNFPDRFSGHQFPNYSSELNVNALLLGDSALYLCASSETGTTYTGELFFGEGSRLTVL.